Listed below are T cell receptor beta chains from one sample, sequenced in a study of T cells expressing NK-cell markers. TCRdb reworked the 5' RACE reads into one entry per CDR3 protein, no DNA. This specimen shows over 150,000 distinct CDR3 sequences; the ten leading clones hold approximately 35%. The specimen sequenced was blood T cells: a sorted CD56 or NKG2C T cell subset, CD4+ or CD8+ T cells, or bulk PBMC T cells (not recorded which). These receptor sequences come from a woman aged 50 to 60 in good health. Each CDR3 is given with its conserved first and last residue.

j_call v_call cdr3_aa
TRBJ1-2 TRBV7-9 CASSRGYGYTF
TRBJ2-1 TRBV7-9 CASSPTGTGMHEQFF
TRBJ2-7 TRBV5-1 CASSSDRWSYEQYF
TRBJ2-3 TRBV2 CASTGRETDTQYF
TRBJ2-7 TRBV5-1 CASSSEGDRRYEQYF
TRBJ1-2 TRBV6-4 CASSDRVGQVDIYGYTF
TRBJ2-3 TRBV15 CATSSSLRRDRLLDTQYF
TRBJ2-2 TRBV4-1 CASSQVQTTGELFF
TRBJ2-2 TRBV29-1 CSVEGGRGGTGELFF
TRBJ1-2 TRBV27 CASSSGTGGDYGYTF
TRBJ2-1 TRBV27 CASNGLGSGDEQFF
TRBJ2-2 TRBV20-1 CSARDKGRGTGELFF
TRBJ2-1 TRBV11-3 CASSLVLGLAGGHSYNEQFF
TRBJ2-2 TRBV20-1 CSARDSSGDPAGELFF
TRBJ2-7 TRBV5-1 CASSQQGGYAEQYF
TRBJ2-1 TRBV12-3/TRBV12-4 CAVSKGDNEQFF
TRBJ2-1 TRBV9 CASSPSSGPVSNEQFF
TRBJ2-1 TRBV12-5 CASDSGGLEQFF
TRBJ2-7 TRBV15 CATGEATYEQYF
TRBJ2-2 TRBV20-1 CSARDHWGSNTGELFF
TRBJ2-1 TRBV5-5 CASTEDSDEQFF
TRBJ1-3 TRBV12-3/TRBV12-4 CASSSTARSGNTIYF
TRBJ2-3 TRBV6-1 CASSRKGVADTQYF
TRBJ1-1 TRBV2 CASGDTPNTEAFF
TRBJ2-1 TRBV11-2 CASSQGTGENEQFF
TRBJ2-2 TRBV5-6 CASSLGLDSGELFF
TRBJ1-1 TRBV4-2 CASSQKGAGGNTEAFF
TRBJ1-2 TRBV24-1 CATSDLGGYGYTF
TRBJ2-2 TRBV6-2/TRBV6-3 CASSYATGLGGELFF
TRBJ2-1 TRBV12-3/TRBV12-4 CASRPGTGRNEQFF
TRBJ1-5 TRBV19 CATTGLISNQPQHF
TRBJ1-1 TRBV7-9 CASSFEGGGAFF
TRBJ2-1 TRBV11-2 CASSPPGAGLNEQFF
TRBJ2-7 TRBV4-1 CASSQALTSANEQYF
TRBJ2-7 TRBV5-6 CASSPGGGRPYEQYF
TRBJ2-3 TRBV3-1 CASSQGTGLAGYTQYF
TRBJ1-2 TRBV27 CASSNRTGDYGYTF
TRBJ2-1 TRBV13 CASSDTETNNEQFF
TRBJ2-1 TRBV20-1 CSARDLAGVDEQFF
TRBJ1-3 TRBV5-6 CASSSEMSGNTIYF
TRBJ2-3 TRBV5-1 CASSSGYSTDTQYF
TRBJ2-4 TRBV29-1 CSVEDPITGGYIQYF
TRBJ2-2 TRBV11-3 CASRLTGDLNTGELFF
TRBJ2-1 TRBV16 CASSQSEHEQFF
TRBJ2-3 TRBV6-2/TRBV6-3 CASGLYASTDTQYF
TRBJ1-5 TRBV20-1 CSASGVDIRPQHF
TRBJ1-1 TRBV5-1 CASSLGWSDTEAFF
TRBJ1-5 TRBV12-5 CASKGAFNQPQHF
TRBJ2-1 TRBV6-1 CASNPGRGEQFF
TRBJ2-7 TRBV3-1 CASSQDSGTAYEQYF
TRBJ2-6 TRBV14 CASSPPRGASSGANVLTF
TRBJ1-5 TRBV19 CASMGGFDQPQHF
TRBJ1-1 TRBV6-5 CASSYSSPTGIGEAFF
TRBJ2-1 TRBV25-1 CASSEWGDHRGDEQFF
TRBJ1-5 TRBV2 CASGGSTGWDSNQPQHF
TRBJ1-1 TRBV29-1 CSATEDSTEAFF
TRBJ2-5 TRBV18 CASSPGQGRTETQYF